The T cell receptor beta chain under discussion was sequenced for a study of CD8+ T cells in alopecia areata. Background on the study: Patients remained on tofacitinib for 6 to 18 months and then went 6 months without it. The percentage of affected scalp area served as the score of severity for treated patients. Whole-study findings and limits: Among the top 100, expanded CD8+ clones were significantly decreased by tofacitinib, as was scalp clonality.

Investigators isolated RNA and reverse transcribed it into cDNA to act as the sequencing template. Profiled with immunoSEQ multiplex PCR; TCRdb holds only in-frame clones, not every one. The sample has around 97,000 clones, 86% seen once. This sample's treatment: oral pan-JAK inhibitor, 5-10 mg twice daily. Separation by sorting yielded CD4+ and CD8+ T cells from PBMCs. To note about this clone: Antigen unknown.

The sample was CD8+ T cells sorted from blood, taken around week 30, from a patient treated with tofacitinib. This TCR came from a human donor with alopecia areata.

The CDR3 DNA follows: TGCAGCGTTACACAGGGGGATTACACTGAAGCTTTCTTT. It codes for CSVTQGDYTEAFF. The V and J genes are TRBV29-1 and TRBJ1-1; 8 bases are shared with TRBD1. Germline loops: CDR1 SQVTM, CDR2 ANQGSEA. The CDR3 consists of 13 residues. V was clipped by 5 bases and J by 3 bases; unmatched bases: 5.